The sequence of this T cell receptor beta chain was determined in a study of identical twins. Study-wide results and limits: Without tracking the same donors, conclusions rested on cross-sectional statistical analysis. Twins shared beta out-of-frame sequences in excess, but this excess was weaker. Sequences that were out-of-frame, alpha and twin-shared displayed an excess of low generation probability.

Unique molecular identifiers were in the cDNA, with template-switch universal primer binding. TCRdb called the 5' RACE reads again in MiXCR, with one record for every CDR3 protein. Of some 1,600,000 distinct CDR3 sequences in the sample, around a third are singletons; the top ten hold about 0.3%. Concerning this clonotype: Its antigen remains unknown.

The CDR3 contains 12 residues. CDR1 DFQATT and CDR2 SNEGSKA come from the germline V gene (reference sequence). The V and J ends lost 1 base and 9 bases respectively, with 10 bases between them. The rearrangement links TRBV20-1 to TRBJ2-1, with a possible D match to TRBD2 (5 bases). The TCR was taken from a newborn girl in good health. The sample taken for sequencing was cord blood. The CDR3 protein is CSARVGILEQFF. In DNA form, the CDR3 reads TGCAGTGCTAGAGTCGGGATTCTTGAGCAGTTCTTC.